This TCR beta chain is drawn from a study of Ad26.COV2.S vaccination and SARS-CoV-2 variants. Overall study context: Ad26.COV2.S arm of COV1001 included the donor. Administration of Ad26.COV2.S was intramuscular, either once or twice 56 days apart.

Using immunoSEQ multiplex PCR, the repertoire was profiled, and TCRdb retains in-frame clones only, with some absent. The repertoire consists of around 300,000 clones, with approximately 86% occurring once and the leading ten covering roughly 10%. As for this clone: Its antigen is still unknown.

Whole-study results and caveats: Placebo recipients had lower spike-specific TCR breadth than vaccine recipients.

V shed 5 bases and J shed 3 bases, with 17 bases lying between them. Germline CDR1 and CDR2: LNHDA and SQIVND (reference sequence). The CDR3 runs 15 residues. Sample treatment: some 20 received Ad26.COV2.S at low or high dose, single or two shots; several received placebo; per-sample allocation not given. Sampling occurred on day 63 after the first vaccine or placebo injection. A Boston adult aged 18-55 years was the donor. The sequence was collected from a person aged 18 to 59 who received the Ad26.COV2.S COVID-19 vaccine or a placebo. The V and J genes are TRBV19 and TRBJ2-7, with TRBD2 as a possible D gene (5 bases). Material: peripheral blood, obtained in a trial of Ad26.COV2.S vaccine versus placebo. The CDR3 here is CASSQDLFPVYEQYF. In DNA, the CDR3 is TGTGCCAGTAGTCAGGACTTATTCCCGGTCTACGAGCAGTACTTC.